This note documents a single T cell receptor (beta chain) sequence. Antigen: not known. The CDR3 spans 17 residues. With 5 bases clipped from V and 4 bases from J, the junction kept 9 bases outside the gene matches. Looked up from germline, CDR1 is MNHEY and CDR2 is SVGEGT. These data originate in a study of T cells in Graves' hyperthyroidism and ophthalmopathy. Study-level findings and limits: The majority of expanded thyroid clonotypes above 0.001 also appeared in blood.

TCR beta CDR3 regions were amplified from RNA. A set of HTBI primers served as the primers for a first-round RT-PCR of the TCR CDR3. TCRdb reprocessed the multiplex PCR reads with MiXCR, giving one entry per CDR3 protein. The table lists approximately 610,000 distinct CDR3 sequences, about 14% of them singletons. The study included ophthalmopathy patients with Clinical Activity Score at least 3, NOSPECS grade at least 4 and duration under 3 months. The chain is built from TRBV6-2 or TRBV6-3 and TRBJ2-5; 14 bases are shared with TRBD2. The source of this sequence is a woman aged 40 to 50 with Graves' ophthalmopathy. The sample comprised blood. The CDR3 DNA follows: TGTGCCAGCAGTGATGGACTAGCGGGAGGATTGGGAGAGACCCAGTACTTC. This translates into CASSDGLAGGLGETQYF.